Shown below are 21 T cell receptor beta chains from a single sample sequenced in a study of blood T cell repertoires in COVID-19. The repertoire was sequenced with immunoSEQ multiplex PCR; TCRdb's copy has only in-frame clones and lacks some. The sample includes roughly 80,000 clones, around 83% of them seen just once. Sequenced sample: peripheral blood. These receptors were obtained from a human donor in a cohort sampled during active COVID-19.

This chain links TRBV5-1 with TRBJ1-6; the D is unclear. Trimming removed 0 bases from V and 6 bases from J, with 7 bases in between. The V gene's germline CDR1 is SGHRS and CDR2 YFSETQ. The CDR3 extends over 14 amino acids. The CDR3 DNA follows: TGCGCCAGCAGCTTGGAAGCTCCTAATTCACCCCTCCACTTT. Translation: CASSLEAPNSPLHF.

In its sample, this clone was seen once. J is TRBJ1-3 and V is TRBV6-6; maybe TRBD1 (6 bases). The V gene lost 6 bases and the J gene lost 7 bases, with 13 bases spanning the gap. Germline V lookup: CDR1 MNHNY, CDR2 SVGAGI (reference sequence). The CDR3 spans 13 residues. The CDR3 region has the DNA TGTGCCAGCAGCCGACAGGATGGGAACACCATATATTTT. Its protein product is CASSRQDGNTIYF.

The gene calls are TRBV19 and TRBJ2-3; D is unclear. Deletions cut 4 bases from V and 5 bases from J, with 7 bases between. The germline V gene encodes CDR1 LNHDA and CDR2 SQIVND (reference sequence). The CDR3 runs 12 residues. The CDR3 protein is CASSKREDTQYF. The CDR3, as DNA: TGTGCCAGTAGTAAAAGAGAAGATACGCAGTATTTT.

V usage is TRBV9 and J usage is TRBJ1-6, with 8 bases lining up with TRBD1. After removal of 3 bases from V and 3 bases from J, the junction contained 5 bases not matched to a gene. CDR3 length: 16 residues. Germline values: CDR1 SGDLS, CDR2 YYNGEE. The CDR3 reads CASSGGQGGYNSPLHF. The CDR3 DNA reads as TGTGCCAGCAGCGGCGGACAGGGTGGCTATAATTCACCCCTCCACTTT.

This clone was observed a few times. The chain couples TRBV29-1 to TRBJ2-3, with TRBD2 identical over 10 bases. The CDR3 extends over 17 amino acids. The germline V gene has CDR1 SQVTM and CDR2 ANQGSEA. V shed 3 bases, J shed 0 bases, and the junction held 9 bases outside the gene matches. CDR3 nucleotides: TGCAGCGTTGAGCCAGCGGGAGGGCCGAGAAGCACAGATACGCAGTATTTT. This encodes CSVEPAGGPRSTDTQYF.

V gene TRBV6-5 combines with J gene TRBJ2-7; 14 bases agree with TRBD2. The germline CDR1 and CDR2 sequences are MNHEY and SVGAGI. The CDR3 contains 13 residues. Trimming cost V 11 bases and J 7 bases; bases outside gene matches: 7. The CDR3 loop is CAAGLAGAGEQYF. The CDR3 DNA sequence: TGTGCCGCGGGACTAGCGGGGGCGGGGGAGCAGTACTTC.

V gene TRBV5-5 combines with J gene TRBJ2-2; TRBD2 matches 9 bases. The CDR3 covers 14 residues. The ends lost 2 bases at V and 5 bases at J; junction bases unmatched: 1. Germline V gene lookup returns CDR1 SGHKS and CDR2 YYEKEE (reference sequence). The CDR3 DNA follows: TGTGCCAGCAGCTTCCTAGCGGGAACCGGGGAGCTGTTTTTT. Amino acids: CASSFLAGTGELFF.

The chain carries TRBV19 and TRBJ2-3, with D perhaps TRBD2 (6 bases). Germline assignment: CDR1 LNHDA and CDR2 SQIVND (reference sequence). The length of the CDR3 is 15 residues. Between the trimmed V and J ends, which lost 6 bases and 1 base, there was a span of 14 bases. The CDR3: CASRDSGWGTDTQYF. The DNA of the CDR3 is TGTGCCAGTAGGGATAGCGGTTGGGGCACAGATACGCAGTATTTT.

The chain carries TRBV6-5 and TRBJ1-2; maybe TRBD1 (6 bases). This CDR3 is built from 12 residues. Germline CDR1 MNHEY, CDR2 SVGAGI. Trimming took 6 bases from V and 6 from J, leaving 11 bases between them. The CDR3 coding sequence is TGTGCCAGCAGAACAGGGATTCATGGCTACACCTTC. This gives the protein CASRTGIHGYTF.

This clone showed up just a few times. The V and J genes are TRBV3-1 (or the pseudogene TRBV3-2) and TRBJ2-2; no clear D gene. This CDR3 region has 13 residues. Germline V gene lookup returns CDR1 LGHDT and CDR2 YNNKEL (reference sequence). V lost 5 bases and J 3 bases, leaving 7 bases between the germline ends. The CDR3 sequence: CASSSLYTGELFF. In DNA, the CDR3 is TGTGCCAGCAGCTCCCTTTACACCGGGGAGCTGTTTTTT.

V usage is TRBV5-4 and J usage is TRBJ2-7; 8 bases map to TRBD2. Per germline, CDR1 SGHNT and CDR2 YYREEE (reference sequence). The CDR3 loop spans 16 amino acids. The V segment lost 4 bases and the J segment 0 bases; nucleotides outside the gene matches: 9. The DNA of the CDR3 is TGTGCCAGCAGCATGCTAGCGGGTACTAGCTCCTACGAGCAGTACTTC. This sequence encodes CASSMLAGTSSYEQYF.

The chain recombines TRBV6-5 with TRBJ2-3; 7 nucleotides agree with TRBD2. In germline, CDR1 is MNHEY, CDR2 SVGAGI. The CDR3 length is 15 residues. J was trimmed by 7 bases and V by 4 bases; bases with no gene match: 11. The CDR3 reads CASSSFGAGMNTQYF. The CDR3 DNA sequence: TGTGCCAGCAGTTCATTCGGAGCGGGAATGAATACGCAGTATTTT.

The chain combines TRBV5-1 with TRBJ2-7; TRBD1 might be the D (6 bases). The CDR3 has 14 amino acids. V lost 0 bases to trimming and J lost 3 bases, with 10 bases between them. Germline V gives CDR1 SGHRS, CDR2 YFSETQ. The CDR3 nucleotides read TGCGCCAGCAGCTTGGTCCAGGGGAACTACGAGCAGTACTTC. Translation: CASSLVQGNYEQYF.

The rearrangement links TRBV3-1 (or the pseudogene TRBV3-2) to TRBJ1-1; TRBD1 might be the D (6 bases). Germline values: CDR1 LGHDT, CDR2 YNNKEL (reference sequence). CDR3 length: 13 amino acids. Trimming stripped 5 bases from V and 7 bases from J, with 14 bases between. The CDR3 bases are TGTGCCAGCAGCAAACAGGGTAGGGATGAAGCTTTCTTT. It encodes CASSKQGRDEAFF.

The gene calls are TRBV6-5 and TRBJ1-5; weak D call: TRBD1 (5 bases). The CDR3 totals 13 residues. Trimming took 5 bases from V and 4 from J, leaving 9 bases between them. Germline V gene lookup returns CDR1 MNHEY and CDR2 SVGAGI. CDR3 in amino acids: CASSKTGNQPQHF. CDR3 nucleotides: TGTGCCAGCAGTAAAACAGGTAATCAGCCCCAGCATTTT.

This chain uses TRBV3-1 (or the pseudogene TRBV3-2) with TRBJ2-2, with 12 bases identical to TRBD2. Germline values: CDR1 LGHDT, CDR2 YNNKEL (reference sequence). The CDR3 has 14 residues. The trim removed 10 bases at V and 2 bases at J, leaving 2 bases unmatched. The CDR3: CATGLAGNTGELFF. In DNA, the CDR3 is TGTGCCACCGGACTAGCGGGAAACACCGGGGAGCTGTTTTTT.

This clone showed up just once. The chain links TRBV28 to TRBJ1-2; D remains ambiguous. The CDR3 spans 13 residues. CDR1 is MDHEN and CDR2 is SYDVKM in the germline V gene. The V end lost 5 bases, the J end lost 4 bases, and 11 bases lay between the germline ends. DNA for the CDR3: TGTGCCAGCAGTCGGGTCCATCTCTATGGCTACACCTTC. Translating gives CASSRVHLYGYTF.

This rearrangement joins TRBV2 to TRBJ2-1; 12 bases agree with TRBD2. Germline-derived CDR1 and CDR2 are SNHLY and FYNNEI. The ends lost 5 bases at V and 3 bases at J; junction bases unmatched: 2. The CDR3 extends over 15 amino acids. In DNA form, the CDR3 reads TGTGCCAGCAGTCTACTAGCGGGGGGCTACAATGAGCAGTTCTTC. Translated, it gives CASSLLAGGYNEQFF.

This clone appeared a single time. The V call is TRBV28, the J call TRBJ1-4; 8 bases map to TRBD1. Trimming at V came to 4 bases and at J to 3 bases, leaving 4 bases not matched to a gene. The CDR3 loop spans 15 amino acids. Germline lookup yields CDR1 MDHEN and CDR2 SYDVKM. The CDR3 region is CASSSRDRPNEKLFF. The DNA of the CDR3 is TGTGCCAGCAGTTCCCGGGACAGGCCTAATGAAAAACTGTTTTTT.

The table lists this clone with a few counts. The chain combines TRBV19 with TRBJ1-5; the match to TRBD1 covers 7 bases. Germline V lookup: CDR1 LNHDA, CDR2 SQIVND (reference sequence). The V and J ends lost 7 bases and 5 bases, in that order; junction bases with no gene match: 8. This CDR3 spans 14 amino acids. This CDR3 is CASIQTGPDQPQHF. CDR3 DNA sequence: TGTGCCAGTATTCAGACAGGGCCTGATCAGCCCCAGCATTTT. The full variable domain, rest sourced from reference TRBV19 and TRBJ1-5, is DGGITQSPKYLFRKEGQNVTLSCEQNLNHDAMYWYRQDPGQGLRLIYYSQIVNDFQKGDIAEGYSVSREKKESFPLTVTSAQKNPTAFYLCASIQTGPDQPQHFGDGTRLSIL.

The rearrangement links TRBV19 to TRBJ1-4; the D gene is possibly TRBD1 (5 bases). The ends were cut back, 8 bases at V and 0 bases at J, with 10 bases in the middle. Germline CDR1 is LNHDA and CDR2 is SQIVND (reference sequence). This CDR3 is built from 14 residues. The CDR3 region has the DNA TGTGCCAGTGGGATACAGGCAACTAATGAAAAACTGTTTTTT. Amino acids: CASGIQATNEKLFF.